This T cell receptor beta chain comes out of a study of blood T cell repertoires in COVID-19. Study background: COVID-19 samples from acute and convalescent phases originated in the United States, Italy and Spain. From T cells, B-cell-depleted T cells, or PBMCs came the material, which was cDNA or gDNA.

V was shortened by 0 bases and J by 4 bases, with 5 bases between the two germline ends. CDR3 size: 13 residues. Germline V gene data show CDR1 as SGHRS and CDR2 as YFSETQ. Sequenced by immunoSEQ multiplex PCR; TCRdb stores in-frame clones only, minus some. The table shows under 150,000 clones, with roughly 90% occurring only once. V gene TRBV5-1 combines with J gene TRBJ1-3; the D is unclear. Material for sequencing was peripheral blood. The TCR sequence derives from a man aged 50-60 years with active COVID-19. The CDR3 DNA sequence: TGCGCCAGCAGCTTGGGTCCGGGAAACACCATATATTTT. Its protein is CASSLGPGNTIYF.